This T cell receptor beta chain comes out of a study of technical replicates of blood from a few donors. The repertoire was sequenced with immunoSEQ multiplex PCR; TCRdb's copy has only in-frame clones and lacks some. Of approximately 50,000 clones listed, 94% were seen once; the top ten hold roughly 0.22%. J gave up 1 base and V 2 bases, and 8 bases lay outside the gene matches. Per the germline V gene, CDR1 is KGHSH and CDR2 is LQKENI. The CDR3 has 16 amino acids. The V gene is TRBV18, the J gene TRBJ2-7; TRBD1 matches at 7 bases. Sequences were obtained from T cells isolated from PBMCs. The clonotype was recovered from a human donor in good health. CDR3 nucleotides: TGTGCCAGCTCACCATATGGACAGGAGTCTTCCTACGAGCAGTACTTC. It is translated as CASSPYGQESSYEQYF.